This T cell receptor beta chain was sequenced in a study of cytomegalovirus exposure and HLA in healthy donors listed by TCRdb under 2017. Background on the whole study: According to a later analysis, one platform produced both the 120 validation repertoires and the approximately 670 repertoires of the first cohort. In addition to the first cohort of hundreds of subjects, a separate validation cohort of 120 different subjects was used. The study combined high-throughput TCR immunosequencing, statistical association of individual TCRs with disease status, and machine learning to predict cytomegalovirus infection status. The aim of the study was to test whether cataloging public T cell receptors could identify signatures of past pathogen exposure. What the study reported, not specific to this receptor: The classifier was reported to diagnose cytomegalovirus status with high specificity and sensitivity in both the original and validation cohorts. Most TCR sequences were seen in very few donors, while some public TCRs were found in many individuals. It was suggested by the authors that the approach could potentially be generalized to other disease states and immunological phenotypes. In a later analysis, TCRs clustered in the first cohort were found to also tend to co-occur in the 130 or so validation repertoires, with over 90% of cluster scores above 0. A later analysis had no HLA typing for the validation cohort, so co-occurrence there was scored across all 130 or so repertoires. The study listed 150 to 200 TCR beta chains as associated with cytomegalovirus. In vitro tests confirmed that a few of the cytomegalovirus-associated TCR beta chains recognize cytomegalovirus antigens.

The library was produced with the immunoSEQ multiplex PCR assay. As for the authors' bioinformatics: To diagnose cytomegalovirus status from the catalog of TCR beta chain sequences, a statistical classification framework was built. TCRdb obtained this table from immuneACCESS and retained in-frame rearrangements with V and J assigned. These tables miss some clones; where compared with another copy, unresolved V genes account for less than half of the shortfall, and the remainder is unexplained. The V and J calls and the clone size are those of that table, but D and trimming were determined from the DNA. The sample profile shows just over 65,000 clones; 95% to 98% of them were found once. The ten largest make up around 1.6% of the sample. Details on this clone: Its antigen specificity is not known. No qualities accompany the bases; no much larger clone lies one base away.

Separate from the approximately 730-subject first cohort, the validation cohort of about 120 subjects was the group to which the donors belonged. Sequencing used PBMCs. This clonotype was obtained from a woman between 18 and 29 years old in good health and CMV-seropositive.

The CDR3: CASSLSPSGSDTQYF. The DNA sequence follows: TGTGCCAGCAGTTTATCCCCTAGCGGGAGTGATACGCAGTATTTT. This receptor chain uses TRBV28 and TRBJ2-3, with 10 junctional bases fitting TRBD2. The V end gives up 1 base and the J end 6 bases, leaving 4 bases in the junction not matched to a gene. Reading the germline V gene gives CDR1 MDHEN and CDR2 SYDVKM. Inclusive of the bounding cysteine and phenylalanine, the CDR3 is 15 residues long. Only the CDR3 region is kept as DNA, spanning 45 bases read in frame from base 1.